The rows below give T cell receptor beta chains drawn from one sample of a study of CD8 T cells in ankylosing spondylitis. A single record per CDR3 protein comes from TCRdb applying MiXCR to the 5' RACE reads. The sample consists of 50,000 to 60,000 distinct CDR3 sequences, 6.5% to 8% of them appearing once. The sample taken for sequencing was blood, either unsorted or a sorted T cell fraction (not recorded which). The source of these receptors is a female donor with ankylosing spondylitis or in good health (not recorded which). CDR3s include the opening cysteine and the closing phenylalanine or tryptophan. Fields, in order: clone size, J gene, D gene, V gene, CDR3 protein, CDR3 DNA. The D gene is left open where the match is weak. Part of the rows lack a size; the others show once, few, many or a class for expanded clones.

clone_size: many; j_call: TRBJ2-1; d_call: TRBD1; v_call: TRBV20-1; cdr3_aa: CSAREVEQGASEQFF; cdr3_nt: TGCAGTGCTAGAGAAGTAGAACAGGGGGCAAGTGAGCAGTTCTTC
clone_size: .; j_call: TRBJ2-1; d_call: TRBD2; v_call: TRBV5-1; cdr3_aa: CASSWGGGGSFNEQFF; cdr3_nt: TGCGCCAGCAGCTGGGGCGGGGGGGGGTCCTTCAATGAGCAGTTCTTC
clone_size: many; j_call: TRBJ2-1; d_call: .; v_call: TRBV20-1; cdr3_aa: CSVGESLISRINEQFF; cdr3_nt: TGCAGTGTCGGGGAGTCTCTAATTTCCCGGATCAATGAGCAGTTCTTC
clone_size: many; j_call: TRBJ2-1; d_call: .; v_call: TRBV5-1; cdr3_aa: CASSPTFGVHNEQFF; cdr3_nt: TGCGCCAGCAGCCCGACCTTTGGAGTTCACAATGAGCAGTTCTTC
clone_size: many; j_call: TRBJ1-5; d_call: .; v_call: TRBV5-1; cdr3_aa: CASSLGADQPQHF; cdr3_nt: TGCGCCAGCAGCTTGGGGGCGGATCAGCCCCAGCATTTT
clone_size: few; j_call: TRBJ1-1; d_call: TRBD1; v_call: TRBV6-4; cdr3_aa: CASSGRQGMNTEAFF; cdr3_nt: TGTGCCAGCAGCGGTAGACAGGGGATGAACACTGAAGCTTTCTTT
clone_size: .; j_call: TRBJ2-7; d_call: .; v_call: TRBV5-6; cdr3_aa: CARGPRDISTYEQYF; cdr3_nt: TGTGCCAGGGGCCCCCGGGACATCTCCACCTACGAGCAGTACTTC
clone_size: many; j_call: TRBJ1-5; d_call: .; v_call: TRBV12-3/TRBV12-4; cdr3_aa: CASSLPLTDQPQHF; cdr3_nt: TGTGCCAGCAGTCTCCCCCTGACAGATCAGCCCCAGCATTTT
clone_size: few; j_call: TRBJ1-5; d_call: TRBD1; v_call: TRBV20-1; cdr3_aa: CSAQGQGLLQPQHF; cdr3_nt: TGCAGTGCCCAAGGACAGGGCCTTTTACAGCCCCAGCATTTT
clone_size: many; j_call: TRBJ2-1; d_call: .; v_call: TRBV6-2/TRBV6-3; cdr3_aa: CASSYSIGDEQFF; cdr3_nt: TGTGCCAGCAGTTACTCGATCGGGGATGAGCAGTTCTTC
clone_size: many; j_call: TRBJ1-4; d_call: .; v_call: TRBV30; cdr3_aa: CAWTGGEKLFF; cdr3_nt: TGTGCCTGGACCGGGGGTGAAAAACTGTTTTTT
clone_size: many; j_call: TRBJ2-7; d_call: TRBD2; v_call: TRBV4-3; cdr3_aa: CASSGTRGYEQYF; cdr3_nt: TGCGCCAGCAGCGGGACTAGAGGCTACGAGCAGTACTTC